This TCR beta chain was identified in a study of response to subunit inactivated influenza vaccine. Overall study results and limits: Only a handful of new T cells, the authors suggested, are recruited with each seasonal influenza vaccination.

TCRdb passed the RT-PCR reads through MiXCR, listing each CDR3 protein once. The sample shows approximately 500,000 distinct CDR3 sequences, roughly 13% of them seen only once. V was clipped by 0 bases and J by 6 bases, with 9 bases between them. This CDR3 is 13 amino acids long. Germline values: CDR1 ENHRY, CDR2 SYGVKD. Concerning this clonotype: The antigen is not known.

The source of this sequence is a man between 50 and 59 years old who received an inactivated influenza vaccine. The chain has TRBV10-3 and TRBJ2-7; D is ambiguous. The specimen was PBMCs from blood, collected 40 to 50 days after vaccination. CDR3 nucleotide sequence: TGTGCCATCAGTGAGTCGATTGTTTCCGAGCAGTACTTC. It specifies CAISESIVSEQYF.